This T cell receptor beta chain was obtained from a study of response to subunit inactivated influenza vaccine. Germline loops: CDR1 MNHEY, CDR2 SMNVEV (reference sequence). This CDR3 is 15 amino acids long. V dropped 6 bases and J dropped 4 bases, with 16 bases sitting between them. Study outcomes and limitations: Authors suggested that a seasonal influenza vaccination recruits few new T cells each time.

In its sample, this clonotype was seen a few times. Its matching antigen is unknown. Each CDR3 protein gets one entry after TCRdb re-called the RT-PCR reads with MiXCR. The sample holds more than 700,000 distinct CDR3 sequences; approximately 22% are singletons and the top ten take roughly 10%. The TCR sequence derives from a man aged 50-59 years who received an inactivated influenza vaccine. This sample comprised PBMCs from blood, obtained around 5 days after vaccination. The V call is TRBV27, the J call TRBJ2-1; D unclear. The DNA for the CDR3 is TGTGCCAGCAGCTACCTAGGTTCCTCTTACAATGAGCAGTTCTTC. Protein sequence: CASSYLGSSYNEQFF.